The T cell receptor (beta chain) under discussion was sequenced for a study of radiation and T cells in renal cell carcinoma. Sequencing was performed with immunoSEQ multiplex PCR; in TCRdb, only in-frame clones are kept and a portion is missing. The table includes around 75,000 clones, 82% detected once. Regarding time point: blood 2 weeks post-SBRT. Treatment defined: 15 Gy SBRT to primary tumor, nephrectomy 4 weeks later. V shed 3 bases and J shed 3 bases, with 9 bases lying between them. The length of the CDR3 is 14 residues. The germline V gene has CDR1 WNHNN and CDR2 SYGVQD (reference sequence). Regarding the study as a whole: From baseline, blood top tumor clonotypes peaked at 2 weeks post-radiation.

Comments on this clone: The antigen remains undetermined.

This sequence was found in a man aged 60 to 69 with renal cell carcinoma. The sequencing here drew on blood, taken from a patient whose treatment included radiotherapy and nephrectomy. The chain is built from TRBV10-1 and TRBJ2-1; D could derive from TRBD1 or TRBD2 (6 bases each). The DNA for the CDR3 is TGCGCCAGCAGTGAAGGGGGGCGCTACAATGAGCAGTTCTTC. This translates into CASSEGGRYNEQFF.